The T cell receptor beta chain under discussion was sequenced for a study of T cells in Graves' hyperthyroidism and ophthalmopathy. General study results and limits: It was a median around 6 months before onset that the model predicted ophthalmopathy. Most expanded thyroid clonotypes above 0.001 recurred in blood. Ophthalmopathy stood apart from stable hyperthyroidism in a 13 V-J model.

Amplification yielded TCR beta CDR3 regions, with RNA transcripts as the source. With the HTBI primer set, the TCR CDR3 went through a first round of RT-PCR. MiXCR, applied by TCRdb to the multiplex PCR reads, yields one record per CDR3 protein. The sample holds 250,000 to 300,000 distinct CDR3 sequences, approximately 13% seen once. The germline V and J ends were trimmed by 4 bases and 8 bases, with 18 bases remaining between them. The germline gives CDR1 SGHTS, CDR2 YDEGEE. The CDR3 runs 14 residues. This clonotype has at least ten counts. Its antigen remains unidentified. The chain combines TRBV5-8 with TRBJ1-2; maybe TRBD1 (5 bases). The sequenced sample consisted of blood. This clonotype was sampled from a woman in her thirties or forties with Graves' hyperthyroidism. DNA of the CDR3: TGTGCCAGCAGCCATCCCCGGACACATCTCGGCTACACCTTC. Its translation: CASSHPRTHLGYTF.